These T cell receptor beta chains were read from a single sample in a study of PD-L1 blockade in urothelial cancer. Measured with immunoSEQ multiplex PCR; TCRdb has only the in-frame clones, and not every one. The data contain 40,000 or so clones, more than 85% of them singletons. The source was PBMCs, collected around atezolizumab (anti-PD-L1) treatment. Every receptor here comes from an older woman with urothelial cancer. The CDR3 runs from the conserved cysteine through the conserved F or W. D genes are given only for firm matches. Not all rows give a size; the values are once, few, many and, for expanded clones, a class.

d_call: -; v_call: TRBV6-1; j_call: TRBJ1-2; clone_size: -; cdr3_nt: TGTGCCAGCTACCGGGACAAAGCTAACTATGGCTACACCTTC; cdr3_aa: CASYRDKANYGYTF
d_call: TRBD1; v_call: TRBV5-6; j_call: TRBJ2-3; clone_size: -; cdr3_nt: TGTGCCAGCAGCTTCGGGACAGGGGGCACAGATACGCAGTATTTT; cdr3_aa: CASSFGTGGTDTQYF
d_call: TRBD2; v_call: TRBV28; j_call: TRBJ2-1; clone_size: once; cdr3_nt: TGTGCCAGCAGTTTTACTAGCGGCTACAATGAGCAGTTCTTC; cdr3_aa: CASSFTSGYNEQFF
d_call: TRBD1; v_call: TRBV5-1; j_call: TRBJ1-3; clone_size: -; cdr3_nt: TGCGCCAGCAGCCCTACGACAGGGTCTGGAAACACCATATATTTT; cdr3_aa: CASSPTTGSGNTIYF
d_call: TRBD1; v_call: TRBV6-1; j_call: TRBJ2-7; clone_size: once; cdr3_nt: TGTGCCAGCATACGGACAGGTAGGATCTACGAGCAGTACTTC; cdr3_aa: CASIRTGRIYEQYF
d_call: TRBD2; v_call: TRBV6-5; j_call: TRBJ2-7; clone_size: -; cdr3_nt: TGTGCCAGCAGTTACTCGACGGGACTAGCGGGCTACGAGCAGTACTTC; cdr3_aa: CASSYSTGLAGYEQYF
d_call: TRBD2; v_call: TRBV5-1; j_call: TRBJ2-1; clone_size: -; cdr3_nt: TGCGCCAGCAGGGCCGGGACTAGCGAGATAATCCAGTTCTTC; cdr3_aa: CASRAGTSEIIQFF
d_call: TRBD1; v_call: TRBV11-2; j_call: TRBJ2-6; clone_size: -; cdr3_nt: TGTGCCAGCAGCTTTAATCAGGGGGCGAACTCTGGGGCCAACGTCCTGACTTTC; cdr3_aa: CASSFNQGANSGANVLTF
d_call: TRBD2; v_call: TRBV18; j_call: TRBJ2-3; clone_size: -; cdr3_nt: TGTGCCAGCTCACCAGGAACGGGGGGAGGTACGCAGTATTTT; cdr3_aa: CASSPGTGGGTQYF
d_call: -; v_call: TRBV28; j_call: TRBJ1-1; clone_size: -; cdr3_nt: TGTGCCAGCAGTTTACGGCAGAGGTCGGCTGAAGCTTTCTTT; cdr3_aa: CASSLRQRSAEAFF
d_call: -; v_call: TRBV6-5; j_call: TRBJ1-1; clone_size: -; cdr3_nt: TGTGCCAGCAGTTACGGGACGGGGGTGAACACTGAAGCTTTCTTT; cdr3_aa: CASSYGTGVNTEAFF
d_call: TRBD1; v_call: TRBV6-6; j_call: TRBJ2-3; clone_size: -; cdr3_nt: TGTGCCAGCAGAGGGACAGGGGGTGCAGATACGCAGTATTTT; cdr3_aa: CASRGTGGADTQYF
d_call: TRBD1; v_call: TRBV7-2; j_call: TRBJ1-1; clone_size: -; cdr3_nt: TGTGCCAGCAGCTTACGACAGGGGGGTACTGAAGCTTTCTTT; cdr3_aa: CASSLRQGGTEAFF
d_call: -; v_call: TRBV27; j_call: TRBJ2-1; clone_size: few; cdr3_nt: TGTGCCAGCAGTTTAGCGGCCTCTCCTAACGGTGAGCAGTTCTTC; cdr3_aa: CASSLAASPNGEQFF
d_call: TRBD1; v_call: TRBV28; j_call: TRBJ1-3; clone_size: -; cdr3_nt: TGTGCCAGCAGTTTAGAGCGACAGGGGGGAAACACCATATATTTT; cdr3_aa: CASSLERQGGNTIYF
d_call: TRBD1; v_call: TRBV6-4; j_call: TRBJ2-5; clone_size: few; cdr3_nt: TGTGCCAGCAGCCCGGGACAGGGCCTGGGAGGAGAGACCCAGTACTTC; cdr3_aa: CASSPGQGLGGETQYF
d_call: -; v_call: TRBV7-9; j_call: TRBJ2-3; clone_size: once; cdr3_nt: TGTGCCAGCAGCTTAGAGGGGATTAGCACAGATACGCAGTATTTT; cdr3_aa: CASSLEGISTDTQYF
d_call: TRBD1; v_call: TRBV7-2; j_call: TRBJ2-7; clone_size: -; cdr3_nt: TGTGCCAGCAGCTTAACAGGGGTGGTCTACGAGCAGTACTTC; cdr3_aa: CASSLTGVVYEQYF
d_call: -; v_call: TRBV5-4; j_call: TRBJ1-4; clone_size: -; cdr3_nt: TGTGCCAGCAGCCGACAGGAATTTAATGAAAAACTGTTTTTT; cdr3_aa: CASSRQEFNEKLFF
d_call: -; v_call: TRBV19; j_call: TRBJ2-2; clone_size: -; cdr3_nt: TGTGCCAGTAGTATAGGACGGGTTAACACCGGGGAGCTGTTTTTT; cdr3_aa: CASSIGRVNTGELFF
d_call: TRBD1; v_call: TRBV18; j_call: TRBJ2-5; clone_size: -; cdr3_nt: TGTGCCAGCTCAAGGGGACAGGGGCAAGAGACCCAGTACTTC; cdr3_aa: CASSRGQGQETQYF
d_call: TRBD2; v_call: TRBV30; j_call: TRBJ2-1; clone_size: -; cdr3_nt: TGTGCCTGGAGGCCTGGGACTAGCGGCGGGAATGAGCAGTTCTTC; cdr3_aa: CAWRPGTSGGNEQFF
d_call: TRBD1; v_call: TRBV18; j_call: TRBJ1-5; clone_size: -; cdr3_nt: TGTGCCAGCTCACAGGACAGGGGAAGCAATCAGCCCCAGCATTTT; cdr3_aa: CASSQDRGSNQPQHF
d_call: -; v_call: TRBV6-5; j_call: TRBJ2-2; clone_size: -; cdr3_nt: TGTGCCAGCAGTTACGACGGGTTTAACACCGGGGAGCTGTTTTTT; cdr3_aa: CASSYDGFNTGELFF